Described below is a single T cell receptor beta chain sequence and its context. Its specificity is unknown. At one end the junction does not follow the germline gene, possibly because of a read error. The sample originates from a study of tumor-infiltrating lymphocytes in primary liver carcinoma. Study overall: Roughly 3.65 to 7.5 million productive TCRbeta reads came from each sample, comparable across tissue types.

Germline CDR1 and CDR2: SGHAT and FQNNGV. The CDR3 has 16 residues. Making TCR beta cDNA involved roughly 0.55 ug total RNA and a constant-region primer. It was through three nested multiplex PCR rounds of slightly modified ARM-PCR that TCR beta libraries arose. A C-beta reverse primer and TRBV1-TRBV30 forward primers served in each of the first two PCR rounds, at approximately 10 cycles apiece. Using its own MiXCR run on the multiplex PCR reads, TCRdb lists one record per CDR3 protein. The sample lists about 190,000 distinct CDR3 sequences; about 85% were seen once. Co-extraction of RNA and DNA was performed on about 19-30 mg of unsorted bulk tissue. Study-wide points: Just around 8-24% of top clones spanned all five tumor regions.

Sequenced: tumor tissue from primary liver carcinoma. V and J are TRBV11-2 and TRBJ1-6; D is uncertain. The origin of this receptor is a man aged 35 to 55 with primary liver carcinoma and hepatitis B virus infection. The CDR3 here is CASSLGDVGYNSPLHF. Here the CDR3 DNA reads TGTGCCAGCAGCTTAGGGGATGTCGGTTATAATTCACCGCTCCACTTT.